These T cell receptor beta chains were read from a single sample in a study of blood T cell repertoires in COVID-19. Sequencing was performed with immunoSEQ multiplex PCR; in TCRdb, only in-frame clones are kept and a portion is missing. This repertoire shows over 300,000 clones, 80% to 90% found once; its top ten account for under 7.5%. Specimen: peripheral blood. The receptor set was obtained from a man aged 18 to 30 who had recovered from COVID-19. CDR3s include the opening cysteine and the closing phenylalanine or tryptophan. A D gene is named only where the DNA matches it firmly. Expanded clones are given a class, and other clones once, few, many or no size at all.

TRBV7-9	TRBD1	-	TRBJ1-4	TGTGCCAGCAGCTTACCGACCTGGGACAGATATGAAAAACTGTTTTTT	CASSLPTWDRYEKLFF
TRBV4-1	-	-	TRBJ1-2	TGCGCCAGCAGCCAAGAAACGGGGATGAGCTATGGCTACACCTTC	CASSQETGMSYGYTF
TRBV5-6	TRBD1	-	TRBJ2-4	TGTGCCAGCAGCTTGTTCAGGGGGAACATTCAGTACTTC	CASSLFRGNIQYF
TRBV4-3	-	-	TRBJ2-1	TGCGCCAGCAGCCAAGGGGGTGGGGCGGGGAACTACAATGAGCAGTTCTTC	CASSQGGGAGNYNEQFF
TRBV24-1	-	few	TRBJ2-5	TGTGCCACCAGTGATTCTCGGGGGATGGGGGAGACCCAGTACTTC	CATSDSRGMGETQYF
TRBV11-2	-	-	TRBJ1-6	TGTGCCAGCAGCCTGAACTGGGACGGACTAAGATCACCCCTCCACTTT	CASSLNWDGLRSPLHF
TRBV25-1	-	once	TRBJ2-1	TGTGCCAGCAGTCGATCGACAGGCGAGACCTCCTACAATGAGCAGTTCTTC	CASSRSTGETSYNEQFF
TRBV11-2	-	-	TRBJ1-2	TGTGCCAGCAGTAGAAATATTAACTATGGCTACACCTTC	CASSRNINYGYTF
TRBV5-3	TRBD2	-	TRBJ2-7	TGTGCCAGAAGCCCGGGTACTAGCGGGGGCCATGGCTCCTACGAGCAGTACTTC	CARSPGTSGGHGSYEQYF
TRBV11-3	-	-	TRBJ1-5	TGTGCCAGCAGCTTAGGGCACAGGTTCTATAGCAATCAGCCCCAGCATTTT	CASSLGHRFYSNQPQHF
TRBV7-8	-	-	TRBJ2-3	TGTGCCAGCAGCACAAGGACAGGCACAGATACGCAGTATTTT	CASSTRTGTDTQYF
TRBV19	TRBD1	-	TRBJ2-2	TGTGCCAGTAGTATCGTCAGTTTGGGACAGGGTAGGAAGGCCGGGGAGCTGTTTTTT	CASSIVSLGQGRKAGELFF
TRBV5-4	TRBD1	-	TRBJ2-4	TGTGCCAGCAGCTTAAACAGGGGAAGTGAAAACATTCAGTACTTC	CASSLNRGSENIQYF
TRBV18	-	-	TRBJ1-3	TGTGCCAGCTCACCACCACGCGGGGCCGACTCTGGAAACACCATATATTTT	CASSPPRGADSGNTIYF
TRBV6-6	-	-	TRBJ1-1	TGTGCCAGCAGTTACGGGGTGGACAGAGCAACTGAAGCTTTCTTT	CASSYGVDRATEAFF
TRBV19	-	-	TRBJ2-3	TGTGCCAGTAGTCTACGGACAGTGGGAGATACGCAGTATTTT	CASSLRTVGDTQYF
TRBV5-4	-	-	TRBJ1-4	TGTGCCAGCAGCTTGAGGGCGGGCCTTAATGAAAAACTGTTTTTT	CASSLRAGLNEKLFF
TRBV9	-	-	TRBJ1-1	TGTGCCAGCAGCGTCGGGGGAGAAAACACTGAAGCTTTCTTT	CASSVGGENTEAFF
TRBV9	-	-	TRBJ1-3	TGTGCCAGCAGCGTTGGGGCAGGGGCCTCTGGAAACACCATATATTTT	CASSVGAGASGNTIYF
TRBV12-3/TRBV12-4	-	once	TRBJ1-2	TGTGCCAGCAGTAACGGGGGGTATGGCTACACCTTC	CASSNGGYGYTF
TRBV5-4	TRBD1	-	TRBJ1-2	TGTGCCAGCAGCCCCCGGACAGGGGGCGTCTATGGCTACACCTTC	CASSPRTGGVYGYTF
TRBV12-3/TRBV12-4	-	-	TRBJ1-1	TGTGCCAGCAGTTTGTCTCTGACTGAAGCTTTCTTT	CASSLSLTEAFF
TRBV10-3	-	-	TRBJ2-3	TGTGCCATCAGCCTACAGACAACCACAGATACGCAGTATTTT	CAISLQTTTDTQYF
TRBV18	-	-	TRBJ1-6	TGTGCCAGCTCACCACCGGAAGGGGGGGGAAGTAATTCACCCCTCCACTTT	CASSPPEGGGSNSPLHF
TRBV6-5	TRBD1	-	TRBJ1-2	TGTGCCAGCAGGAGACAGGGTCTTGGCTACACCTTC	CASRRQGLGYTF
TRBV2	TRBD1	-	TRBJ1-1	TGTGCCAGCAGGGCGACAGGGATGAACACTGAAGCTTTCTTT	CASRATGMNTEAFF
TRBV19	-	-	TRBJ1-5	TGTGCCAGTAGTATCGAAGGCAGGGTCAATCAGCCCCAGCATTTT	CASSIEGRVNQPQHF
TRBV6-2/TRBV6-3	TRBD1	-	TRBJ1-1	TGTGCCAGCAGTTTATCAGGGGGTTCGGGCACTGAAGCTTTCTTT	CASSLSGGSGTEAFF
TRBV5-5	TRBD1	-	TRBJ2-7	TGTGCCAGCAGCTTAGCGCCCGGGACAGGCACCTACGAGCAGTACTTC	CASSLAPGTGTYEQYF
TRBV2	TRBD1	few	TRBJ2-7	TGTGCCAGCAGCGAACCGACAGGGCCCTACGAGCAGTACTTC	CASSEPTGPYEQYF
TRBV5-6	-	few	TRBJ2-7	TGTGCCAGCAGCTTTCAGTACTCCTACGAGCAGTACTTC	CASSFQYSYEQYF
TRBV18	-	few	TRBJ2-7	TGTGCCAGCTCACCAGATGCGAGCTCCTACGAGCAGTACTTC	CASSPDASSYEQYF
TRBV30	TRBD1	-	TRBJ1-5	TGTGCCTGGAGCCGACAGGGGAATCAGCCCCAGCATTTT	CAWSRQGNQPQHF
TRBV7-9	-	-	TRBJ2-7	TGTGCCAGCAGCGTTAGCTATGACGAGCAGTACTTC	CASSVSYDEQYF
TRBV7-8	TRBD1	-	TRBJ2-7	TGTGCCAGCTCTACCGGGACAGGGTTCTACGAGCAGTACTTC	CASSTGTGFYEQYF
TRBV6-5	-	-	TRBJ1-2	TGTGCCAGCAGGAATGACAGTCCTAACTATGGCTACACCTTC	CASRNDSPNYGYTF
TRBV5-5	TRBD1	-	TRBJ2-2	TGTGCCAGCAGCTCCTTGACAGGGACGGCCGGGGAGCTGTTTTTT	CASSSLTGTAGELFF
TRBV4-1	-	-	TRBJ1-1	TGCGCCAGCAGCCTAGGGGATGGGCCCGCCACTGAAGCTTTCTTT	CASSLGDGPATEAFF
TRBV11-2	-	-	TRBJ1-2	TGTGCCAGCAGCTTAGATGAGGTGGGGAGCTATGGCTACACCTTC	CASSLDEVGSYGYTF
TRBV2	-	-	TRBJ1-5	TGTGCCAGCCGGAGAACACGAAATAGCAATCAGCCCCAGCATTTT	CASRRTRNSNQPQHF
TRBV5-1	-	-	TRBJ1-1	TGCGCCAGCAGCTCTGACAGGTGGGGTCAAAATGAAGCTTTCTTT	CASSSDRWGQNEAFF
TRBV6-6	-	-	TRBJ1-5	TGTGCCAGCAGTTATATGGGGCACAATCAGCCCCAGCATTTT	CASSYMGHNQPQHF
TRBV3-1/TRBV3-2	TRBD2	-	TRBJ2-7	TGTGCCAGCAGCCCCCGTCCTAGCGGGGGCTTCTACGAGCAGTACTTC	CASSPRPSGGFYEQYF
TRBV3-1/TRBV3-2	-	-	TRBJ2-1	TGTGCCAGCAGCCCCCTGACTGGGTGGGAGCAGTTCTTC	CASSPLTGWEQFF
TRBV21-1	-	-	TRBJ2-3	TGTGCCAGCAGCAATTTAAGGAGGGCTGGGACAGACACAGATACGCAGTATTTT	CASSNLRRAGTDTDTQYF
TRBV7-9	-	-	TRBJ2-1	TGTGCCAGCAGCCTGAGGTTAAGCTCCTACAATGAGCAGTTCTTC	CASSLRLSSYNEQFF
TRBV4-1	-	-	TRBJ1-3	TGCGCCAGCAGCATCCTTCCTCCGGTAGTAGCTGGAAACACCATATATTTT	CASSILPPVVAGNTIYF
TRBV6-5	-	-	TRBJ1-2	TGTGCCAGCAGCAAGGACAATAACTATGGCTACACCTTC	CASSKDNNYGYTF
TRBV28	TRBD1	-	TRBJ2-3	TGTGCCAGCCCACCCGGGACAGGGTTGGGCACAGATACGCAGTATTTT	CASPPGTGLGTDTQYF
TRBV9	-	few	TRBJ2-2	TGTGCCAGCAGCACCGACCCGGGGAACACCGGGGAGCTGTTTTTT	CASSTDPGNTGELFF